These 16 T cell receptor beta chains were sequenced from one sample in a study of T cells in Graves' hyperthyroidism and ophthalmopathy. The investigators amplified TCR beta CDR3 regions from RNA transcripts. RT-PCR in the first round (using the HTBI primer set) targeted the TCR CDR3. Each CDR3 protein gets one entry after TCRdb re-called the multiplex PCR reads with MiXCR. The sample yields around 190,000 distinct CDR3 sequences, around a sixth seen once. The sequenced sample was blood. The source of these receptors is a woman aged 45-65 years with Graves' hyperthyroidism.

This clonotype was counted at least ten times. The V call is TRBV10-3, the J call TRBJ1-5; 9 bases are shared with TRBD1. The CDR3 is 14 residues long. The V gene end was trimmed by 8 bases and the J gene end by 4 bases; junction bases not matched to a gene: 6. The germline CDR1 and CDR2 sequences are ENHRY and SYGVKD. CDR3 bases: TGTGCCATCGGAAAGACAGGGGGAAATCAGCCCCAGCATTTT. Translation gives CAIGKTGGNQPQHF.

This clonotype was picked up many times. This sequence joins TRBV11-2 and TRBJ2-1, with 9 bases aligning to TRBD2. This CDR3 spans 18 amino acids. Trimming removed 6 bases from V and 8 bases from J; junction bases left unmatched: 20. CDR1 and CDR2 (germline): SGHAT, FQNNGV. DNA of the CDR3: TGTGCCAGCAGATTCCCATGGGGAGGCGGGAGGGCCGCGGATGAGCAGTTCTTC. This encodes CASRFPWGGGRAADEQFF.

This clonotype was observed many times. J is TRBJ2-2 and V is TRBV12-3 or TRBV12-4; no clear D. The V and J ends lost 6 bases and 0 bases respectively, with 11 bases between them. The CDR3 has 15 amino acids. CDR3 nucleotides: TGTGCCAGCAGCCTTCGGCTCCCGAACACCGGGGAGCTGTTTTTT. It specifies CASSLRLPNTGELFF.

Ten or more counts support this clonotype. The CDR3 is CSARDLGQEHEQYF. The CDR3 DNA follows: TGCAGTGCTAGAGATCTGGGACAAGAACACGAGCAGTACTTC. The gene calls are TRBV20-1 and TRBJ2-7; TRBD1 might be the D (6 bases). This CDR3 has 14 residues. CDR1 is DFQATT, CDR2 SNEGSKA, per germline (reference sequence). Trimming left V 0 bases short and J 5 bases short, with 14 bases between.

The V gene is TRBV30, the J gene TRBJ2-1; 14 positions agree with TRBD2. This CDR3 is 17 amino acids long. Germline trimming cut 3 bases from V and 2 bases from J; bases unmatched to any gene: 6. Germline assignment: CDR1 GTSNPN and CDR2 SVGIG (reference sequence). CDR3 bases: TGTGCCTGGAGAGCGACTAGCGGGAGGGAGACCTACAATGAGCAGTTCTTC. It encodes CAWRATSGRETYNEQFF.

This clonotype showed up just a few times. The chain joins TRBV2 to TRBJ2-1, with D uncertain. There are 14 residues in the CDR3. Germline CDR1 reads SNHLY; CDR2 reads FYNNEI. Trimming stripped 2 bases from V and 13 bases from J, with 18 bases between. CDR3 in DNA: TGTGCCAGCAGTGAACCGCCGAAAAAGCGTAGTCAGTTCTTC. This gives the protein CASSEPPKKRSQFF.

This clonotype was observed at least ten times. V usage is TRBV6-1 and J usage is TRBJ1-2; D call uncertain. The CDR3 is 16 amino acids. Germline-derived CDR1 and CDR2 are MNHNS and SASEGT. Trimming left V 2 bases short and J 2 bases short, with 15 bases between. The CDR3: CASSELIGMENYGYTF. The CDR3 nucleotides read TGTGCCAGCAGTGAATTGATCGGTATGGAGAACTATGGCTACACCTTC.

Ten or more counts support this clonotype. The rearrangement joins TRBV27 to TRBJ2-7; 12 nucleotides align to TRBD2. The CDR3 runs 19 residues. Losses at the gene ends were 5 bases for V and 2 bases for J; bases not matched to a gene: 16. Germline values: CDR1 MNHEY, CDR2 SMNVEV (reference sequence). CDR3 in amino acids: CASSSVGTSGSPLTYEQYF. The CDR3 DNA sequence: TGTGCCAGCAGTAGTGTCGGGACTAGCGGGTCCCCGTTAACCTACGAGCAGTACTTC.

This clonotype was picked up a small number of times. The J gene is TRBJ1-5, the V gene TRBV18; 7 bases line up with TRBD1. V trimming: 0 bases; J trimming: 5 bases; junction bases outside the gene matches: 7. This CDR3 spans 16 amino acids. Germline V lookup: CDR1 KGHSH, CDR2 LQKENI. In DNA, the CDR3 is TGTGCCAGCTCACCACCAAACAGGGGAGACGATCAGCCCCAGCATTTT. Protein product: CASSPPNRGDDQPQHF.

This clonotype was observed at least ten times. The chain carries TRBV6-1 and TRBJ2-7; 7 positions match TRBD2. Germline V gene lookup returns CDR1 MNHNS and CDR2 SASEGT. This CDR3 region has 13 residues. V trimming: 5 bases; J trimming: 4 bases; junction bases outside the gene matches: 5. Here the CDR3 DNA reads TGTGCCAGCAGTTCGACTAGCCCTTACGAGCAGTACTTC. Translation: CASSSTSPYEQYF.

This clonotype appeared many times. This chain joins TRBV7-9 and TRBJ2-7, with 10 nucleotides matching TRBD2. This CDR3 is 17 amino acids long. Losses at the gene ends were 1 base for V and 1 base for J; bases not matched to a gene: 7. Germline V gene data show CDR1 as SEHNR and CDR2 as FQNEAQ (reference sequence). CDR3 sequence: CASSLEGGGLASYEQYF. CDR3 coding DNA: TGTGCCAGCAGCTTAGAGGGGGGGGGACTAGCGTCCTACGAGCAGTACTTC.

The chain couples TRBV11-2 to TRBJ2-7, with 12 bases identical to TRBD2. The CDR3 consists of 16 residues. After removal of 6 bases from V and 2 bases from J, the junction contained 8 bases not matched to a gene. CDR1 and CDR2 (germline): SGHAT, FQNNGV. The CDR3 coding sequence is TGTGCCAGCAGAAGGACTAGCGGGACAGGGGCCTACGAGCAGTACTTC. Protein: CASRRTSGTGAYEQYF.

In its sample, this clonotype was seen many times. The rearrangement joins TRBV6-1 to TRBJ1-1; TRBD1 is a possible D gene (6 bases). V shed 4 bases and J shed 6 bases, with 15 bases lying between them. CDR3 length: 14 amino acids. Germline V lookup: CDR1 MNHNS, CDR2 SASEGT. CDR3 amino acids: CASSVPTGIPEAFF. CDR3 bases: TGTGCCAGCAGTGTACCTACAGGGATCCCTGAAGCTTTCTTT.

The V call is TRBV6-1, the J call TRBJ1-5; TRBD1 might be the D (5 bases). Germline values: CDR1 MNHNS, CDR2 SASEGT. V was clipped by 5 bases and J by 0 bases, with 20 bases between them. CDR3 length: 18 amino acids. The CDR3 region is CASSYSGILGHSNQPQHF. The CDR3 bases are TGTGCCAGCAGTTATTCTGGCATTTTGGGGCATAGCAATCAGCCCCAGCATTTT.

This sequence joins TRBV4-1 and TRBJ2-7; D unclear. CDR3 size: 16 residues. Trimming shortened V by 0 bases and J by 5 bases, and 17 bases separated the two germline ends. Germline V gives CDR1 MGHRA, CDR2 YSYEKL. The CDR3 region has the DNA TGCGCCAGCAGCCAAGAGGGTCAGTTTTTTTGGCACGAGCAGTACTTC. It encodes CASSQEGQFFWHEQYF.

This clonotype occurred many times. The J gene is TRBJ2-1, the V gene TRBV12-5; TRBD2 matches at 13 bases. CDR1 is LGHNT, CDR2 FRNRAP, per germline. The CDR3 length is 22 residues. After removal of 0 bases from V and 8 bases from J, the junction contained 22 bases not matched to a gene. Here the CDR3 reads CASGLVLRVRLAGGPMVDEQFF. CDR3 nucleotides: TGTGCTAGTGGTTTGGTTTTGCGGGTTAGACTAGCGGGAGGCCCCATGGTGGATGAGCAGTTCTTC.